The TCR beta chain under discussion was sequenced for a study of cytomegalovirus exposure and HLA in healthy donors. Looked up from germline, CDR1 is LNHDA and CDR2 is SQIVND (reference sequence). The CDR3 extends over 14 amino acids. V was trimmed by 5 bases and J by 1 base, leaving 11 bases between them. PCR was performed using 60 Vbeta and 13 Jbeta primers. Profiled with immunoSEQ multiplex PCR; TCRdb holds only in-frame clones, not every one. The table includes roughly 190,000 clones, approximately 11% detected once. The V gene is TRBV19, the J gene TRBJ1-2, with a possible D match to TRBD1 (6 bases). Input material: PBMCs. This sequence originates from a man aged 50 to 59 in good health and CMV-seropositive. CDR3 sequence (DNA): TGTGCCAGTAGTTCTTACAGGGATAACTATGGCTACACCTTC. It is translated as CASSSYRDNYGYTF.